The source of this T cell receptor (beta chain) is a study of shared clonotypes between healthy human individuals. Study background: Donors, aged 18 to 49, were a couple of women and a few men. Used for every donor were three CD4 naive, three CD4 memory, two CD8 naive and one CD8 memory plate.

CD8 memory cells included CD45RO+ cells plus CCR7-negative CD45RA+ TemRA cells. This CDR3 has 14 residues. Germline V gene data show CDR1 as MNHEY and CDR2 as SMNVEV (reference sequence). Trimming removed 5 bases from V and 4 bases from J; junction bases left unmatched: 5. In the study's own analysis: With immunoSEQ giving junction-only sequences and no quality scores, filtering differed. Generated by immunoSEQ multiplex PCR, the TCRdb table keeps only in-frame clones and is missing some. V, J and clone size are those of that table, while D and trimming were read from the DNA. The sample comprises around 370,000 clones, approximately 96% of which are singletons, and 0.32% rests with the top ten.

This clonotype was sampled from a man aged 30 to 45 in good health. The sequenced material came from memory CD8+ T cells sorted from blood. As to subset: CD45RO+ cells pooled with CCR7-negative TemRA cells. This rearrangement joins TRBV27 to TRBJ1-5, with 7 nucleotides matching TRBD1. The CDR3 is CASSKTGTNQPQHF. Here the CDR3 DNA reads TGTGCCAGCAGTAAGACAGGGACGAATCAGCCCCAGCATTTT.